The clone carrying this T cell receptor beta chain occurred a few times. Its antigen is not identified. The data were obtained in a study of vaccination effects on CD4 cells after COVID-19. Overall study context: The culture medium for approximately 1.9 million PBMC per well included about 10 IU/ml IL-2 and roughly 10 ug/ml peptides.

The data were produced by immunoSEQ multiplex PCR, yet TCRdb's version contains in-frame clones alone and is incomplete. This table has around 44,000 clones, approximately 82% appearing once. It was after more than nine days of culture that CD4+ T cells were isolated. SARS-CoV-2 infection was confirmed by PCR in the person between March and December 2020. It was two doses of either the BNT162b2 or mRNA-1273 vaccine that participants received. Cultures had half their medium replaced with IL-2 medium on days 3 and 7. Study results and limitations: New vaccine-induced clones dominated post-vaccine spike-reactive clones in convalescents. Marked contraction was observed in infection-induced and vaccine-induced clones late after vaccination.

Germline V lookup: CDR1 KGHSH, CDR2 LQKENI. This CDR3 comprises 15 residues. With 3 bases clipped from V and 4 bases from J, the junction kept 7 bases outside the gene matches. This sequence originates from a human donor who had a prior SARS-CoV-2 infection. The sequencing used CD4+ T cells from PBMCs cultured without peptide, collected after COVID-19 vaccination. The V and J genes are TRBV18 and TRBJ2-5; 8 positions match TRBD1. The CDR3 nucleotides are TGTGCCAGCTCACCCCTTACAGGGGGACGAGAGACCCAGTACTTC. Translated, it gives CASSPLTGGRETQYF.